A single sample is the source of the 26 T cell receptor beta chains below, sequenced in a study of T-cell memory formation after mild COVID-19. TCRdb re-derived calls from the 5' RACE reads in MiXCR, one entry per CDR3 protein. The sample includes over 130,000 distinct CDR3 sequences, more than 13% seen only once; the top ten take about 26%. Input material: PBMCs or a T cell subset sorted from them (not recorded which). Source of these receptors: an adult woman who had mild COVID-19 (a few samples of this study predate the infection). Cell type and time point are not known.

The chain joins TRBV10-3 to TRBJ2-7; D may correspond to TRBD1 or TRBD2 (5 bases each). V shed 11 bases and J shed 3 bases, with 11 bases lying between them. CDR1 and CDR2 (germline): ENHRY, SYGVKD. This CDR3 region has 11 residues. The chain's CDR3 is CAVGTLYEQYF. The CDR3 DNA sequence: TGTGCCGTGGGGACCCTCTACGAGCAGTACTTC.

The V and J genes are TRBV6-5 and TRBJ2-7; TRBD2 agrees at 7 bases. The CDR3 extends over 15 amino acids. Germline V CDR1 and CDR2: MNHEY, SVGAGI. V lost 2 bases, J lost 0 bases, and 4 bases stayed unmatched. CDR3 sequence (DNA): TGTGCCAGCAGTTACCTGACTAGCCGCTCCTACGAGCAGTACTTC. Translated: CASSYLTSRSYEQYF.

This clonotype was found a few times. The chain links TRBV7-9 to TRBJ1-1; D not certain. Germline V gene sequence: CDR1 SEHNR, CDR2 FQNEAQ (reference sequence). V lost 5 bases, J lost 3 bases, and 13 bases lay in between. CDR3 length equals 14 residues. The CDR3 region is CASSDPWLDTEAFF. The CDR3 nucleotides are TGTGCCAGCAGCGACCCATGGCTGGACACTGAAGCTTTCTTT.

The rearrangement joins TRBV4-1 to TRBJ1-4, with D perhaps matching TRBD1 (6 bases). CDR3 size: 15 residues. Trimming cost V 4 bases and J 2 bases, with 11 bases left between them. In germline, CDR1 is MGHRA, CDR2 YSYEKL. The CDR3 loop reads CASSRAGETNEKLFF. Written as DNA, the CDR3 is TGCGCCAGCAGCCGAGCAGGGGAGACTAATGAAAAACTGTTTTTT.

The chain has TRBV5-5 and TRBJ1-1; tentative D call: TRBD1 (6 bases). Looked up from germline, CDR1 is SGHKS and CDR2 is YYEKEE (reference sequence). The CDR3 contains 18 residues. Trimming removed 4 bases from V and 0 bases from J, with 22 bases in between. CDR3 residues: CASSPVPGQVPMNTEAFF. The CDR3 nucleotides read TGTGCCAGCAGCCCCGTCCCGGGACAAGTTCCCATGAACACTGAAGCTTTCTTT.

CDR3 sequence (DNA): TGTGCCAGCAGCCCGACTAGTTCGGCTCTGAACACCGGGGAGCTGTTTTTT. As protein: CASSPTSSALNTGELFF. The rearrangement joins TRBV2 to TRBJ2-2, with D possibly TRBD2 on 6 matching bases. This CDR3 comprises 17 residues. Germline V lookup: CDR1 SNHLY, CDR2 FYNNEI. Trimming left V 6 bases short and J 1 base short, with 18 bases between.

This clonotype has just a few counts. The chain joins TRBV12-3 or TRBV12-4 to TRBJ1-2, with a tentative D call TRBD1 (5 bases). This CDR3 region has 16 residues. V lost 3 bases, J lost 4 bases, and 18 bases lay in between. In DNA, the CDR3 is TGTGCCAGCAGTTTCTTCGAGACGAGGGGATCCTATGGCTACACCTTC. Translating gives CASSFFETRGSYGYTF.

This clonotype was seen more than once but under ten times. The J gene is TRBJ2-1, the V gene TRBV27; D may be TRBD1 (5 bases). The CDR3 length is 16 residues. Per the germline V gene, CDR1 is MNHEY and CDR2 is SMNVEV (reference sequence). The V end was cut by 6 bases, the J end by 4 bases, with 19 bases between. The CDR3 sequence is CASSRSGRGAYNEQFF. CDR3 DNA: TGTGCCAGCAGCCGATCGGGTAGGGGCGCATACAATGAGCAGTTCTTC.

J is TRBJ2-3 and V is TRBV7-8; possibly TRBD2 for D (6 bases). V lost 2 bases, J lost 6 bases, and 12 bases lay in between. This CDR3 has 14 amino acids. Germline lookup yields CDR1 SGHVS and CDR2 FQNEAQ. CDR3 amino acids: CASSLYRERDTQYF. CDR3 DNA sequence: TGTGCCAGCAGCTTATACCGGGAGAGGGATACGCAGTATTTT.

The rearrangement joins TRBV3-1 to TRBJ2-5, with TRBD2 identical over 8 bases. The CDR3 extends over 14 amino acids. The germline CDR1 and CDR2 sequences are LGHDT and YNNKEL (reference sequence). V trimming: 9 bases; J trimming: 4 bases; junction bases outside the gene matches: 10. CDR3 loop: CASEGEREGETQYF. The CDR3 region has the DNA TGTGCCAGTGAGGGGGAACGGGAGGGAGAGACCCAGTACTTC.

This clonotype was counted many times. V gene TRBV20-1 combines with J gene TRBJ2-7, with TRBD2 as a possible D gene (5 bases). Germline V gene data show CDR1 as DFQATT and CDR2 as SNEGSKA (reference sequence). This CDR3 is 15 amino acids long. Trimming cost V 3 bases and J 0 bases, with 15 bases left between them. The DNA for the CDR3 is TGCAGTGCTAGGGGTGGCGGGCAATACTCCTACGAGCAGTACTTC. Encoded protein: CSARGGGQYSYEQYF.

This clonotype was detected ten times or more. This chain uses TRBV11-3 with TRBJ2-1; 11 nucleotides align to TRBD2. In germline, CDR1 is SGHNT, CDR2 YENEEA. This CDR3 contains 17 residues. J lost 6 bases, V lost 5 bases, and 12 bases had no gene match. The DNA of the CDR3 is TGTGCCAGCAGCCCACGACTAGCGGGACCCAGTTCCAATGAGCAGTTCTTC. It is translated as CASSPRLAGPSSNEQFF.

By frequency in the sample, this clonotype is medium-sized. Written as DNA, the CDR3 is TGCAGTGCTAGATCGGGAGGGGACGTTGAGCAGTTCTTC. This encodes CSARSGGDVEQFF. The rearrangement links TRBV20-1 to TRBJ2-1, with 8 bases lining up with TRBD2. In germline, CDR1 is DFQATT, CDR2 SNEGSKA (reference sequence). After removal of 2 bases from V and 9 bases from J, the junction contained 6 bases not matched to a gene. This CDR3 has 13 amino acids.

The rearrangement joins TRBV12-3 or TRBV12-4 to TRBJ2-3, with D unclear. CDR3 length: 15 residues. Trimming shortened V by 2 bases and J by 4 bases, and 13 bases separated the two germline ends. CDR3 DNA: TGTGCCAGCAGTTTATCCCAAAGTGGCGCAGATACGCAGTATTTT. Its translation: CASSLSQSGADTQYF.

CDR3 bases: TGTGCCAGCAGTCCTGAGACAGGTCCTTTATGGGCCGGGGAGCTGTTTTTT. As protein: CASSPETGPLWAGELFF. The chain joins TRBV12-3 or TRBV12-4 to TRBJ2-2, with D tentatively TRBD1 (6 bases). The CDR3 extends over 17 amino acids. Trimming pared 5 bases from V and 6 bases from J, leaving 22 bases between.

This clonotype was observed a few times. The CDR3 loop reads CASSAHGDYGYTF. CDR3 nucleotides: TGTGCCAGCAGTGCCCATGGAGACTATGGCTACACCTTC. The V call is TRBV6-2 or TRBV6-3, the J call TRBJ1-2; D is unresolved. The CDR3 is 13 amino acids. Trimming cost V 5 bases and J 3 bases, with 10 bases left between them. From germline, CDR1 is MNHEY and CDR2 SVGEGT.

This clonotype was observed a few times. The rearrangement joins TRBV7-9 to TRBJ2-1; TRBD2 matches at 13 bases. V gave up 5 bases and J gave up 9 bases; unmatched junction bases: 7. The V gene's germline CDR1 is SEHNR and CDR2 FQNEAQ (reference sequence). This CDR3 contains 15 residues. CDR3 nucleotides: TGTGCCAGCAGCCGCGGACTAGCGGGAGTCGGTGAGCAGTTCTTC. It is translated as CASSRGLAGVGEQFF.

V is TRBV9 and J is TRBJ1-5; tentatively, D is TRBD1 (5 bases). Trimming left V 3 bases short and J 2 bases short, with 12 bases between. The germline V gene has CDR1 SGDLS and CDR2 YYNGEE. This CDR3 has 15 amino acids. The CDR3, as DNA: TGTGCCAGCAGCGCTACAGGTTATCGCAATCAGCCCCAGCATTTT. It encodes CASSATGYRNQPQHF. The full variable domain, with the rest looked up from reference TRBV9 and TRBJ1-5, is DSGVTQTPKHLITATGQRVTLRCSPRSGDLSVYWYQQSLDQGLQFLIQYYNGEERAKGNILERFSAQQFPDLHSELNLSSLELGDSALYFCASSATGYRNQPQHFGDGTRLSIL.

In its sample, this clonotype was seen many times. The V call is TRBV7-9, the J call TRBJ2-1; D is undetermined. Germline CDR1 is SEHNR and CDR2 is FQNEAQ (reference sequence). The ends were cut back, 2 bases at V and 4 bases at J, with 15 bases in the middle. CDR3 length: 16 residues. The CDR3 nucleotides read TGTGCCAGCAGCTTATTAGGAACCCACCCTTACAATGAGCAGTTCTTC. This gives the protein CASSLLGTHPYNEQFF.

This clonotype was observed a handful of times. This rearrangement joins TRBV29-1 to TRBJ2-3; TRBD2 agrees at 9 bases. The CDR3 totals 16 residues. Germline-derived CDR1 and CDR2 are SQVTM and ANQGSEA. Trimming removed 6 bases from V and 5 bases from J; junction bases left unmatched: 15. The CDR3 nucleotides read TGCAGCGTCCCAACTAGCGCGGGAGGGTCTGGAGATACGCAGTATTTT. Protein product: CSVPTSAGGSGDTQYF.

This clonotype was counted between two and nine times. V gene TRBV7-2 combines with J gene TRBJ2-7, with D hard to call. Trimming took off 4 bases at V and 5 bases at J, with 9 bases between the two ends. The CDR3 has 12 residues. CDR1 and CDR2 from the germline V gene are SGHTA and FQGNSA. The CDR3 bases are TGTGCCAGCAGCTACGAACCCAACGAGCAGTACTTC. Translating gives CASSYEPNEQYF.

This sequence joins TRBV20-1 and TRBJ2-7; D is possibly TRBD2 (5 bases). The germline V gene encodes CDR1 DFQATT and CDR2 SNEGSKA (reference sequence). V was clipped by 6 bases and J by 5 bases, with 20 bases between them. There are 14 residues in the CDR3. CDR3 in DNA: TGCAGTGCCAGACTACTTCAACTCGTGGACGAGCAGTACTTC. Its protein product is CSARLLQLVDEQYF.

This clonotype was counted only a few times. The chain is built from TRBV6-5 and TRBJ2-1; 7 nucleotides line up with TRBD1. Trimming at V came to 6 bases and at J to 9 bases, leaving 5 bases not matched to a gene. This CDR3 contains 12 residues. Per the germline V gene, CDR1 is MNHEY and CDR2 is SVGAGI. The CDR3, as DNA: TGTGCCAGCAGATCGACAGGGACTGAGCAGTTCTTC. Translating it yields CASRSTGTEQFF.

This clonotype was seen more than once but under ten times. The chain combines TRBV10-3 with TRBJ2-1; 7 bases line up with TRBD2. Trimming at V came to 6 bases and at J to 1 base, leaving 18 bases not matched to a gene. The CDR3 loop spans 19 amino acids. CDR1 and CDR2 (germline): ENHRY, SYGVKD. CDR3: CAIRPGPQVSGISYNEQFF. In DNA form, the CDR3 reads TGTGCCATCAGGCCGGGACCCCAGGTCAGCGGGATTTCCTACAATGAGCAGTTCTTC.

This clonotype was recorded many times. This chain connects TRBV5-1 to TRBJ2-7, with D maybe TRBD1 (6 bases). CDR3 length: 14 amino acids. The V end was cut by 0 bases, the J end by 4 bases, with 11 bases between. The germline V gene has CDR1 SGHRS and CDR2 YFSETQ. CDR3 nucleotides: TGCGCCAGCAGCTTGGGGACAGAGTCTTACGAGCAGTACTTC. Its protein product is CASSLGTESYEQYF.

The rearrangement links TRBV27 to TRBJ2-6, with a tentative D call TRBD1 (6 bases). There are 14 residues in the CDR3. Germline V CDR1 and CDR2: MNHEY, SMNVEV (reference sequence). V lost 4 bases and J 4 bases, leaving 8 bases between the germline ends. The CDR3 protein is CASSSGAGANVLTF. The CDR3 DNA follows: TGTGCCAGCAGTTCAGGGGCGGGGGCCAACGTCCTGACTTTC.